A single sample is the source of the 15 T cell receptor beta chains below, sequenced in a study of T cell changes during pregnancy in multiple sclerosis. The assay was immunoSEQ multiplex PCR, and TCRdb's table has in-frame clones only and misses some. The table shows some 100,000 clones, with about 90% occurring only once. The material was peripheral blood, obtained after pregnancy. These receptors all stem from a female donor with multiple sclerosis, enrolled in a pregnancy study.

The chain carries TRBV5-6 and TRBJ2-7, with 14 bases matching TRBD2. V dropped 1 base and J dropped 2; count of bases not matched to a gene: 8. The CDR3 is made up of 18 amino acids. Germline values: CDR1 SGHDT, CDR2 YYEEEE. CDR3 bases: TGTGCCAGCAGCTTGTCTGGGACTAGCGGGAGCTATACCTACGAGCAGTACTTC. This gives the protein CASSLSGTSGSYTYEQYF.

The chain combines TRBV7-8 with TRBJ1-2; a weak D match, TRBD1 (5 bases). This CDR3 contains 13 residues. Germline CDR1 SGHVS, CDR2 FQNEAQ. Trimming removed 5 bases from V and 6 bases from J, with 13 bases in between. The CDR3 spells CASSPTELDGYTF. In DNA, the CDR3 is TGTGCCAGCAGCCCGACAGAATTGGATGGCTACACCTTC.

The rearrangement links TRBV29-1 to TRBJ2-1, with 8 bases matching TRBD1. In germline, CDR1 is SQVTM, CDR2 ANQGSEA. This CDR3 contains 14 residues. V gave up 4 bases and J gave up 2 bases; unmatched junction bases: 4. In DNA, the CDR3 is TGCAGCGTTGTGGACAGGGTTACCTACAATGAGCAGTTCTTC. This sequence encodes CSVVDRVTYNEQFF.

The CDR3 spells CASSLVGGIDQPQHF. The CDR3 DNA reads TGTGCCAGCAGCTTAGTAGGAGGGATCGATCAGCCCCAGCATTTT. The rearrangement uses TRBV7-9 and TRBJ1-5; D gene unclear. CDR1 SEHNR and CDR2 FQNEAQ come from the germline V gene (reference sequence). With 1 base removed from V and 5 bases from J, the gap between germline ends came to 12 bases. There are 15 residues in the CDR3.

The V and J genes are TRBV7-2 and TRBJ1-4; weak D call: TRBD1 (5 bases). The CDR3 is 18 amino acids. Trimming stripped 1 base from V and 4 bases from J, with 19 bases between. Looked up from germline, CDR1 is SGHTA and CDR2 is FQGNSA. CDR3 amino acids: CASSLGPRGGLGNEKLFF. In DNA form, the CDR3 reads TGTGCCAGCAGCTTAGGTCCGCGGGGGGGGTTGGGTAATGAAAAACTGTTTTTT.

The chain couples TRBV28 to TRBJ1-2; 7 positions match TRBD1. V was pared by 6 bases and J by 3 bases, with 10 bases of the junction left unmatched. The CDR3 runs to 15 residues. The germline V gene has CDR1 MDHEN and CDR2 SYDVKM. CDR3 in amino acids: CASRTGTAFDYGYTF. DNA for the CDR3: TGTGCCAGCAGAACCGGGACAGCTTTTGACTATGGCTACACCTTC.

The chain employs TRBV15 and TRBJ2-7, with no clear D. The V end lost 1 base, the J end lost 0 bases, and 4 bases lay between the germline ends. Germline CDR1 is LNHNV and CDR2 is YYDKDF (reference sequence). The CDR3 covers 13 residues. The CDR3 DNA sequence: TGTGCCACCAGCAGAGCTTTCTCCTACGAGCAGTACTTC. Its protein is CATSRAFSYEQYF. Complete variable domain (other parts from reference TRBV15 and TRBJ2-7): DAMVIQNPRYQVTQFGKPVTLSCSQTLNHNVMYWYQQKSSQAPKLLFHYYDKDFNNEADTPDNFQSRRPNTSFCFLDIRSPGLGDTAMYLCATSRAFSYEQYFGPGTRLTVT.

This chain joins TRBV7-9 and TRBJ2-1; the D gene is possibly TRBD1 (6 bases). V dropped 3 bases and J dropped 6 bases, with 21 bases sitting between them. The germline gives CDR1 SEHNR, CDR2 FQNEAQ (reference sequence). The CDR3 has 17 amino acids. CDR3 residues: CASSFGTTNYLGNEQFF. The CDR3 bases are TGTGCCAGCAGCTTCGGGACAACTAATTACCTTGGCAATGAGCAGTTCTTC.

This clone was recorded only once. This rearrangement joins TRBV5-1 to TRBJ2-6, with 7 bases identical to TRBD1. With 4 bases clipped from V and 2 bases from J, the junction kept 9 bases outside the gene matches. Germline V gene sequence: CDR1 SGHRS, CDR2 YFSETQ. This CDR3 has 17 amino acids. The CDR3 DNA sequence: TGCGCCAGCAGCATGGACAGGTTCCCTCCTGGGGCCAACGTCCTGACTTTC. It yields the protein CASSMDRFPPGANVLTF. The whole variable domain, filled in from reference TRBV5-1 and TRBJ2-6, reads KAGVTQTPRYLIKTRGQQVTLSCSPISGHRSVSWYQQTPGQGLQFLFEYFSETQRNKGNFPGRFSGRQFSNSRSEMNVSTLELGDSALYLCASSMDRFPPGANVLTFGAGSRLTVL.

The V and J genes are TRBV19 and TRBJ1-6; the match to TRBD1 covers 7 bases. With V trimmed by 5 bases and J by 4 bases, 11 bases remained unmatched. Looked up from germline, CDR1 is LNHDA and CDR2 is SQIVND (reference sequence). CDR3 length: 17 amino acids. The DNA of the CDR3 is TGTGCCAGTAGTGGCTTTCTGGACAGGAAATATAATTCACCCCTCCACTTT. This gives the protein CASSGFLDRKYNSPLHF.

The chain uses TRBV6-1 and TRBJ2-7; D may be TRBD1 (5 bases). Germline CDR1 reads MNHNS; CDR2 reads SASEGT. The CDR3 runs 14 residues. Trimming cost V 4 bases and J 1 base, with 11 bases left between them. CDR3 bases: TGTGCCAGCAGTGGACAGTCTTCGTCCTACGAGCAGTACTTC. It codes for CASSGQSSSYEQYF.

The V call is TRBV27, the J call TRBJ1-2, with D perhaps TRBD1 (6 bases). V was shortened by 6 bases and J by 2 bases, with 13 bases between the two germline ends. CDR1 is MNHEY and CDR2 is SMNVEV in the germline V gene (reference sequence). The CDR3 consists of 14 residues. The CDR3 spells CASRTFGQNYGYTF. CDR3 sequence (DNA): TGTGCCAGCAGGACCTTCGGACAGAACTATGGCTACACCTTC.

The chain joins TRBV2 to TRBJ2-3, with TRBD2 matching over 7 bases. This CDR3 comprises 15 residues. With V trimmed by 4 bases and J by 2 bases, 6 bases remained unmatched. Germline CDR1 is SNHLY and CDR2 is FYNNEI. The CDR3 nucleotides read TGTGCCAGCAGTGCCCTAGCGGCGAACACAGATACGCAGTATTTT. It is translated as CASSALAANTDTQYF. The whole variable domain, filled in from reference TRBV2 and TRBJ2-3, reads EPEVTQTPSHQVTQMGQEVILRCVPISNHLYFYWYRQILGQKVEFLVSFYNNEISEKSEIFDDQFSVERPDGSNFTLKIRSTKLEDSAMYFCASSALAANTDTQYFGPGTRLTVL.

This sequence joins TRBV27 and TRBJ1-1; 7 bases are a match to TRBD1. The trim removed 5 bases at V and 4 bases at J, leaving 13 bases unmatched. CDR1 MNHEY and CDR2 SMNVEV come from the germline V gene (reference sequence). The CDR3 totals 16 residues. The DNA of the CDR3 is TGTGCCAGCAGTGATAAGGCGGACAGGCGGTCCACTGAAGCTTTCTTT. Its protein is CASSDKADRRSTEAFF.

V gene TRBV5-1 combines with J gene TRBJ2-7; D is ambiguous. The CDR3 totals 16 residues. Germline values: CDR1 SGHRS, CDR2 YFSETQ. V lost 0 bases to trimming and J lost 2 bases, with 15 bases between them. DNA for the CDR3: TGCGCCAGCAGCTTGGGGCAGTCCACCTCCACCTACGAGCAGTACTTC. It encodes CASSLGQSTSTYEQYF.